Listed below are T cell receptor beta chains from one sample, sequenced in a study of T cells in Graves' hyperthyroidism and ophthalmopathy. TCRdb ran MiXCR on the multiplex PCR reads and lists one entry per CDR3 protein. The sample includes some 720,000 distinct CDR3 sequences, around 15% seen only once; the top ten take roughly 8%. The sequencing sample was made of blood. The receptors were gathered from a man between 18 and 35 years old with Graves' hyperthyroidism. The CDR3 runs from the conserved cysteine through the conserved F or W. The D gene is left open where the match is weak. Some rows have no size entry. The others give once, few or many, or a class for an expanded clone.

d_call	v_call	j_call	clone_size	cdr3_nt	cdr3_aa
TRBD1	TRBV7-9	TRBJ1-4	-	TGTGCCAGCAGTCTCCCGGACAGGGATGCTGAAAAACTGTTTTTT	CASSLPDRDAEKLFF
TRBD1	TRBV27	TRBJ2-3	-	TGTGCCAGCAGTATGATCGGGACAGGGGGCAGGCAGTATTTT	CASSMIGTGGRQYF
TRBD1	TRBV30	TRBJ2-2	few	TGTGCCTGGAGTGTAGGCAGGGGGAGCGGGGAGCTGTTTTTT	CAWSVGRGSGELFF
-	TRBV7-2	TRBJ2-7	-	TGTGACCTACCCAGACTAGGGCTAAACTACGAGCAGTACTTC	CDLPRLGLNYEQYF
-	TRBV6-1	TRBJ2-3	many	TGTGCCAGCAGGGGGGATGGAGATACGCAGTATTTT	CASRGDGDTQYF
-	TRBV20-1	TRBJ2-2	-	TGCAGTGCACGGACCCTGAACACCGGGGAGCTGTTTTTT	CSARTLNTGELFF
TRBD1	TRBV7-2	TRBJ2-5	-	TGTGCCAGCAGCCGGGACAGGATAAACTTC	CASSRDRINF
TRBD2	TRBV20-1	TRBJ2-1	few	TGCAGTGCCAAAGGACTAGCGGGAGCGGGCAATGAGCAGTTCTTC	CSAKGLAGAGNEQFF
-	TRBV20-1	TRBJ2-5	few	TGCAGTGCCCCGGAATACCAACAAGAGACCCAGTACTTC	CSAPEYQQETQYF
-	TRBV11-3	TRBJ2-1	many	TGTGCCAGCAGCTTAGAGGCAGGGGTGGATGAGCAGTTCTTC	CASSLEAGVDEQFF
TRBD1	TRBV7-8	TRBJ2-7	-	TGTGCCAGCAGTAAGCCGACAGGGACCAGCGAGCAGTACTTC	CASSKPTGTSEQYF
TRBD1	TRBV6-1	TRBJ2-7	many	TGTGCCAGCAGTGGACCTTCCGGGACAGGGGGTCCCTACGAGCAGTACTTC	CASSGPSGTGGPYEQYF
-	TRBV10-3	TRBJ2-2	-	TGTGCCATCAGGCCGGGACAAGCTCACACCGGGGAGCTGTTTTTT	CAIRPGQAHTGELFF
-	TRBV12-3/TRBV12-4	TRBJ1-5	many	TGTGCCAGCAGTTTAGGCCAGGGGAACGGTCAGCCCCAGCATTTT	CASSLGQGNGQPQHF